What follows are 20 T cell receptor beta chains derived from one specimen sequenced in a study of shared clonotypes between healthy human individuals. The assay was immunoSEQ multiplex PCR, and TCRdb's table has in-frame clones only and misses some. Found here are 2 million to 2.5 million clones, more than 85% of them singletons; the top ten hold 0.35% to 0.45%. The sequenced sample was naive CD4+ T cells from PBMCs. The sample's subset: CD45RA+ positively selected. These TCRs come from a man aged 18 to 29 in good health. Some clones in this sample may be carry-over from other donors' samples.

DNA for the CDR3: TGTGCCAGCAGTGAAGAGAGGGGGGGTGCGTACGAGCAGTACTTC. Translating gives CASSEERGGAYEQYF. This chain uses TRBV2 with TRBJ2-7, with a tentative D call TRBD2 (7 bases). Trimming removed 1 base from V and 4 bases from J, with 14 bases in between. Germline CDR1 SNHLY, CDR2 FYNNEI. The CDR3 consists of 15 residues. The whole variable domain, filled in from reference TRBV2 and TRBJ2-7, reads EPEVTQTPSHQVTQMGQEVILRCVPISNHLYFYWYRQILGQKVEFLVSFYNNEISEKSEIFDDQFSVERPDGSNFTLKIRSTKLEDSAMYFCASSEERGGAYEQYFGPGTRLTVT.

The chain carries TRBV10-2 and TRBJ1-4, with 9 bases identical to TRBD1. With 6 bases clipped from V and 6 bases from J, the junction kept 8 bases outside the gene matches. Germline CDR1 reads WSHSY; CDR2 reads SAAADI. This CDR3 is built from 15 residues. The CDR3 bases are TGCGCCAGCAGAGTGAGGACAGGGGTGGATGAAAAACTGTTTTTT. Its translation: CASRVRTGVDEKLFF.

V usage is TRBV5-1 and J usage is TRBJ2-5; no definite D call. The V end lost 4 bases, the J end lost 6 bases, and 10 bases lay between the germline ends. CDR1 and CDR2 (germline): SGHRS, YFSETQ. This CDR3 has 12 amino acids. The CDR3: CASSLSWQTQYF. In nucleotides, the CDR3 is TGCGCCAGCAGCCTAAGTTGGCAGACCCAGTACTTC.

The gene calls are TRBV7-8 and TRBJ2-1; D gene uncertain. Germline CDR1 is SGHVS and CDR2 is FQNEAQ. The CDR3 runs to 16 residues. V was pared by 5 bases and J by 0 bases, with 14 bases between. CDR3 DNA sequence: TGTGCCAGCAGCGTAGGCAAGAAAGGCTCCTACAATGAGCAGTTCTTC. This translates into CASSVGKKGSYNEQFF.

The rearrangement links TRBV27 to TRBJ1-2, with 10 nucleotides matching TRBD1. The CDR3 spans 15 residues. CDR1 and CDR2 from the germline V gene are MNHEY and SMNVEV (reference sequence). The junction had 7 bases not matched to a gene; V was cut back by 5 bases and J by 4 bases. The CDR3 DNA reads TGTGCCAGCAGTCCCTCCGGGACAGGGGCCTATGGCTACACCTTC. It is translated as CASSPSGTGAYGYTF.

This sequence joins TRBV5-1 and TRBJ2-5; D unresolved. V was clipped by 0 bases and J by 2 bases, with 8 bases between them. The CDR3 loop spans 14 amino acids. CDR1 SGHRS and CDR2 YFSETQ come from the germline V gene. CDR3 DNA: TGCGCCAGCAGCTTGGAATTGGGACAAGAGACCCAGTACTTC. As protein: CASSLELGQETQYF.

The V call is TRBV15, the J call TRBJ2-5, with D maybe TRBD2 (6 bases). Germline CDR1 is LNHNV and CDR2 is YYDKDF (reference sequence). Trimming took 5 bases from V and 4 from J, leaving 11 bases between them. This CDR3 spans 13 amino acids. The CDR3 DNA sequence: TGTGCCACCAGCGTGGGGGGTCGAGAGACCCAGTACTTC. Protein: CATSVGGRETQYF.

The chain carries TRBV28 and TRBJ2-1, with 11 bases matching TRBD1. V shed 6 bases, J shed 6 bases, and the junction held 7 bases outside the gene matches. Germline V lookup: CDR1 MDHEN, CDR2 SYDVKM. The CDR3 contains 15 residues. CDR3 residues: CASSTGQGVRNEQFF. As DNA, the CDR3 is TGTGCCAGCAGCACGGGACAGGGGGTCCGCAATGAGCAGTTCTTC.

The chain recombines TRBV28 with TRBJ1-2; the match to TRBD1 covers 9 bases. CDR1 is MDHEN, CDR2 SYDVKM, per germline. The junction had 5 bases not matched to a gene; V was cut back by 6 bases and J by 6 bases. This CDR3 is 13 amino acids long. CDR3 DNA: TGTGCCAGCAGATGGGACAGGGTACATGGCTACACCTTC. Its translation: CASRWDRVHGYTF.

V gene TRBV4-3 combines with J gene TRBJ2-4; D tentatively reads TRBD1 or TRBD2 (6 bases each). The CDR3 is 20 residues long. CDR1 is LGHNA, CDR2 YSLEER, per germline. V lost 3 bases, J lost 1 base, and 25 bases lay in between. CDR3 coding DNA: TGCGCCAGCAGCCATTGGCCCCCTGGGGGGAGTGACAGGGCCAAAAACATTCAGTACTTC. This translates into CASSHWPPGGSDRAKNIQYF.

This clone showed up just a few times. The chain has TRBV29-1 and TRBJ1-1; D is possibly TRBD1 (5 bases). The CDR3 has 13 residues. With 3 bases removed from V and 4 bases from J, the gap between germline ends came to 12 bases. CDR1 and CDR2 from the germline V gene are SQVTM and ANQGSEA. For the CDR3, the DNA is TGCAGCGTTGATCAGGGTGAGGGCACTGAAGCTTTCTTT. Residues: CSVDQGEGTEAFF.

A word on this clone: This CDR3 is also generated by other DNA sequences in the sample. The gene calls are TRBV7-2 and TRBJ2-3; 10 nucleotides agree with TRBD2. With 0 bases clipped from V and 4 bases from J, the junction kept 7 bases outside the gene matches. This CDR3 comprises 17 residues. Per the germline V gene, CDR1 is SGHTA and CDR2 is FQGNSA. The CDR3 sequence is CASSLARGLAGADTQYF. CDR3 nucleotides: TGTGCCAGCAGCTTAGCGCGGGGGCTAGCGGGAGCAGATACGCAGTATTTT.

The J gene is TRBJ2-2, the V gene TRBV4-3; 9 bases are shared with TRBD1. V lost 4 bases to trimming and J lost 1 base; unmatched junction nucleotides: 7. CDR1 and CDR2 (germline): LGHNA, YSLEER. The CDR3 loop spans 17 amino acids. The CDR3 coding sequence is TGCGCCAGCAGCCGAGAGGCGGGACAGGGGAACACCGGGGAGCTGTTTTTT. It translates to CASSREAGQGNTGELFF.

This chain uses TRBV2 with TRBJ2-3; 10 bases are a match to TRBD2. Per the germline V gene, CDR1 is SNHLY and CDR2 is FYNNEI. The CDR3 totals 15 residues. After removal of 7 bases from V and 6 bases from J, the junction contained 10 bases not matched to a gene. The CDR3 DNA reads TGTGCCAGCACGCGAGCGGGAGGGTTAGGTGATACGCAGTATTTT. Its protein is CASTRAGGLGDTQYF.

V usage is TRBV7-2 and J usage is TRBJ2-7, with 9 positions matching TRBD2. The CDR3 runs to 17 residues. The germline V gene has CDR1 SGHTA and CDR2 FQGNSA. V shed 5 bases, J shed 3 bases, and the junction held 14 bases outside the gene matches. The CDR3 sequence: CASSPGNGREGLYEQYF. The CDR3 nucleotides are TGTGCCAGCAGCCCCGGTAATGGGCGGGAGGGCCTCTACGAGCAGTACTTC.

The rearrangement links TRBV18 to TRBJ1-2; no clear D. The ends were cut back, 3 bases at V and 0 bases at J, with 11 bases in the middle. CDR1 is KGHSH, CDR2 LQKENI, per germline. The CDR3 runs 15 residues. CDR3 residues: CASSPDRESNYGYTF. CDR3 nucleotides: TGTGCCAGCTCACCGGACCGAGAATCTAACTATGGCTACACCTTC.

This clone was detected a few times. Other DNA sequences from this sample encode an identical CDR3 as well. As DNA, the CDR3 is TGTGCCAGCAGTGAAAACTATGGCTACACCTTC. It is translated as CASSENYGYTF. The J gene is TRBJ1-2, the V gene TRBV6-1; D uncertain. Germline assignment: CDR1 MNHNS and CDR2 SASEGT. Trimming pared 2 bases from V and 2 bases from J, leaving 0 bases between. This CDR3 has 11 residues.

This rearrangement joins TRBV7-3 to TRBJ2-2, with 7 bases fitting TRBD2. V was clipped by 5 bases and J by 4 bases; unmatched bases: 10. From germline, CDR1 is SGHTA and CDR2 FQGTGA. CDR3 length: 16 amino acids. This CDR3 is CASSPSGGSRTGELFF. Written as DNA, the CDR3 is TGTGCCAGCAGCCCAAGTGGCGGGAGTCGCACCGGGGAGCTGTTTTTT.

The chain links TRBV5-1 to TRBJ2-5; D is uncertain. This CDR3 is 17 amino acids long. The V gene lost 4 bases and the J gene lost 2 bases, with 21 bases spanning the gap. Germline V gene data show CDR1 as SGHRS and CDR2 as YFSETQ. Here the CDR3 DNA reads TGCGCCAGCAGCCGTTCTTGGGGTGCAACCTCACAAGAGACCCAGTACTTC. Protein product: CASSRSWGATSQETQYF.

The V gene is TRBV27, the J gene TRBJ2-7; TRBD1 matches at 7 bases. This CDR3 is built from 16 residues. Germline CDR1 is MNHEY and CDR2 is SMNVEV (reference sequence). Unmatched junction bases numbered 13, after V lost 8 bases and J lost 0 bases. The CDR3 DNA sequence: TGTGCCAGCGGCACGAGGGGGCCCTCCCTCTCCTACGAGCAGTACTTC. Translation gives CASGTRGPSLSYEQYF.